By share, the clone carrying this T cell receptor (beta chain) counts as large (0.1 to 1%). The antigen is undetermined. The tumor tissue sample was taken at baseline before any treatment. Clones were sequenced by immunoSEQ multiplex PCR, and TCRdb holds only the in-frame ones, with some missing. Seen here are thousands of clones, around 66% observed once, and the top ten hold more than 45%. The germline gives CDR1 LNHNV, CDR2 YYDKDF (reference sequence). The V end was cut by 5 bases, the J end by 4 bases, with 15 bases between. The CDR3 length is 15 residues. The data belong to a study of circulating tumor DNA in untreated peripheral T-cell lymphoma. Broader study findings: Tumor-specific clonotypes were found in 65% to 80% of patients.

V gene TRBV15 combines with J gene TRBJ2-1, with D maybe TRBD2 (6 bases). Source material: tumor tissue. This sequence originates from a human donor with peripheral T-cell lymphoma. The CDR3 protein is CATSSRGVIYNEQFF. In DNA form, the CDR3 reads TGTGCCACCAGCTCTCGCGGGGTTATTTACAATGAGCAGTTCTTC.